The clone carrying this TCR beta chain was recorded a few times. Its cognate antigen is unknown. RNA transcripts were the template for amplifying TCR beta CDR3 regions. An initial round of RT-PCR targeting the TCR CDR3 relied on the HTBI primer set. MiXCR, applied by TCRdb to the multiplex PCR reads, yields one record per CDR3 protein. The sample shows about 590,000 distinct CDR3 sequences, approximately 14% of them seen only once. This sample is drawn from a study of T cells in Graves' hyperthyroidism and ophthalmopathy. Whole-study results and caveats: Most thyroid clonotypes expanded above 0.001 appeared in blood too.

Stable Graves' hyperthyroidism denoted no ophthalmopathy progression over 18 months. Germline V gives CDR1 GTSNPN, CDR2 SVGIG (reference sequence). V lost 0 bases and J lost 6, with 18 bases in between. This CDR3 region has 16 residues. V usage is TRBV30 and J usage is TRBJ1-5; the D gene is possibly TRBD1 (5 bases). The specimen sequenced was blood. The sequence derives from a woman in her twenties or thirties with Graves' hyperthyroidism. For the CDR3, the DNA is TGTGCCTGGAGTGTGCGCGGGACCCAGGCGGGTCAGCCCCAGCATTTT. Translated, it gives CAWSVRGTQAGQPQHF.